Shown below are 5 T cell receptor beta chains from a single sample sequenced in a study of T cell responses to AZD1222 COVID-19 vaccine (dated by TCRdb to the early 2020s). The time point label, as the study defines it: baseline before first vaccination. The method was the immunoSEQ multiplex PCR assay. The immuneACCESS repertoire file appears here via TCRdb, limited to in-frame rearrangements. These files lack a portion of the clones; in checked studies, under half of the deficit traces to unresolved V genes, and the cause of the others is not known. For this sample the table gives 110,000 or so clones, of which 80% to 90% were detected only once. The biggest ten clones account for more than 7.5% of the sample. Material: peripheral blood, obtained on day 0 of AZD1222 vaccination. These receptors all come from an adult in good health.

This chain joins TRBV5-1 and TRBJ2-1, with 10 bases aligning to TRBD2. CDR3 size: 15 residues. J gave up 7 bases and V 0 bases, and 4 bases lay outside the gene matches. Germline lookup yields CDR1 SGHRS and CDR2 YFSETQ. CDR3 DNA: TGCGCCAGCAGCTTGGAACTAGCGGGGAAGAATGAGCAGTTCTTC. The encoded protein is CASSLELAGKNEQFF. Full variable domain (remainder filled in from reference TRBV5-1 and TRBJ2-1): KAGVTQTPRYLIKTRGQQVTLSCSPISGHRSVSWYQQTPGQGLQFLFEYFSETQRNKGNFPGRFSGRQFSNSRSEMNVSTLELGDSALYLCASSLELAGKNEQFFGPGTRLTVL.

The CDR3 region is CASSYGDGTYGYTF. DNA for the CDR3: TGTGCCAGCAGTTACGGGGATGGGACTTATGGCTACACCTTC. This chain connects TRBV6-5 to TRBJ1-2; a possible D gene is TRBD1 (5 bases). Trimming pared 2 bases from V and 5 bases from J, leaving 12 bases between. Germline assignment: CDR1 MNHEY and CDR2 SVGAGI. The CDR3 loop spans 14 amino acids.

This chain uses TRBV3-1 (or the pseudogene TRBV3-2) with TRBJ1-5, with a weak D call TRBD1 (5 bases). Per the germline V gene, CDR1 is LGHDT and CDR2 is YNNKEL (reference sequence). This CDR3 contains 16 residues. Trimming shortened V by 0 bases and J by 7 bases, and 16 bases separated the two germline ends. The CDR3 loop is CASSQDPSWGVQPQHF. CDR3 DNA: TGTGCCAGCAGCCAAGATCCCTCATGGGGGGTCCAGCCCCAGCATTTT.

This chain uses TRBV6-5 with TRBJ1-4; no reliable D call. V gave up 10 bases and J gave up 8 bases, with 14 bases separating them. Looked up from germline, CDR1 is MNHEY and CDR2 is SVGAGI. This CDR3 comprises 12 residues. The CDR3 DNA reads as TGTGCCATATTATCAACGGGCGAAAAACTGTTTTTT. Its translation is CAILSTGEKLFF.

This chain uses TRBV27 with TRBJ2-7; 10 bases map to TRBD1. V lost 6 bases and J lost 6; bases outside the gene matches: 8. The CDR3 is 14 amino acids. In germline, CDR1 is MNHEY, CDR2 SMNVEV (reference sequence). This CDR3 reads CASRYRDRGGEQYF. CDR3 DNA: TGTGCCAGCAGATACCGGGACAGGGGTGGCGAGCAGTACTTC.